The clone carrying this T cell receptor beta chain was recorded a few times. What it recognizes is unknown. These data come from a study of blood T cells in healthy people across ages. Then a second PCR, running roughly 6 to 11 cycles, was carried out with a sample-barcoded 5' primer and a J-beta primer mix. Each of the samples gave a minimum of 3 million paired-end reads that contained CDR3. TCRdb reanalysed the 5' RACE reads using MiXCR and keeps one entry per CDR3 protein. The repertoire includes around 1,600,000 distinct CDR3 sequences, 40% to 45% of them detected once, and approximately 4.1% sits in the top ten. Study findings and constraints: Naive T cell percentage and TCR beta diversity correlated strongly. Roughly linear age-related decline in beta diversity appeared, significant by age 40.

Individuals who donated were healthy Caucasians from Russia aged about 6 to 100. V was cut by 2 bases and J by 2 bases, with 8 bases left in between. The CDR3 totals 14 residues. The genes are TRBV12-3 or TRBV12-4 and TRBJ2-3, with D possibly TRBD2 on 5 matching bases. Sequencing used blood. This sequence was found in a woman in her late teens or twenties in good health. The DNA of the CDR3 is TGTGCCAGCAGTTTAAGCGGCGCCACAGATACGCAGTATTTT. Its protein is CASSLSGATDTQYF.